This TCR beta chain was observed in a study of T cells in Graves' hyperthyroidism and ophthalmopathy. TCR beta CDR3 regions were amplified from RNA. Using the HTBI primer set, a first-round RT-PCR was run on the TCR CDR3. MiXCR, run by TCRdb on the multiplex PCR reads, gives a single entry per CDR3 protein. The sample includes nearly 750,000 distinct CDR3 sequences, 30% to 40% of them seen just once. V lost 5 bases and J lost 5; bases outside the gene matches: 7. This CDR3 comprises 15 residues. CDR1 is MGHDK, CDR2 SYGVNS, per germline. Diagnosis rested on symptoms, serum thyroxine and TRAb, thyroid ultrasound, and orbital computed tomography.

The sequence was obtained from a woman between 40 and 50 years old with Graves' hyperthyroidism. The chain links TRBV25-1 to TRBJ2-2; 8 bases line up with TRBD2. The sample consisted of blood. This CDR3 is CASSREGLVTGELFF. In nucleotides, the CDR3 is TGTGCCAGCAGTCGGGAGGGCCTCGTTACCGGGGAGCTGTTTTTT. Drawing the rest from reference TRBV25-1 and TRBJ2-2, the complete variable domain is EADIYQTPRYLVIGTGKKITLECSQTMGHDKMYWYQQDPGMELHLIHYSYGVNSTEKGDLSSESTVSRIRTEHFPLTLESARPSHTSQYLCASSREGLVTGELFFGEGSRLTVL.